Below are 17 T cell receptor beta chains sequenced from a single sample in a study of shared clonotypes between healthy human individuals. Assay: immunoSEQ multiplex PCR; the TCRdb copy retains only in-frame clones and omits some. The sample yields approximately 2.3 million clones, 85% to 95% seen once. Sequenced: naive CD4+ T cells from PBMCs. This sample's subset: CD45RA+ positively selected. These receptors originate from a man aged 18 to 35 in good health. Some clones in this sample may be carry-over from other donors' samples.

In this sample, this clone turned up once. V usage is TRBV5-1 and J usage is TRBJ1-1, with TRBD1 as a possible D gene (6 bases). With 4 bases removed from V and 0 bases from J, the gap between germline ends came to 22 bases. The length of the CDR3 is 18 residues. The V gene's germline CDR1 is SGHRS and CDR2 YFSETQ. The CDR3: CASSLPTDRKTVNTEAFF. DNA for the CDR3: TGCGCCAGCAGCCTACCGACCGACAGGAAGACGGTGAACACTGAAGCTTTCTTT.

In this sample, this clone turned up once. The V and J genes are TRBV5-1 and TRBJ2-6, with D hard to call. The CDR3 contains 11 residues. With 4 bases removed from V and 10 bases from J, the gap between germline ends came to 6 bases. Per the germline V gene, CDR1 is SGHRS and CDR2 is YFSETQ. The CDR3 DNA sequence: TGCGCCAGCAGCGCTACTAACGTCCTGACTTTC. As protein: CASSATNVLTF.

The chain uses TRBV28 and TRBJ1-2; 12 bases align to TRBD1. This CDR3 is built from 14 residues. Germline V gene lookup returns CDR1 MDHEN and CDR2 SYDVKM. J gave up 1 base and V 10 bases, and 4 bases lay outside the gene matches. In DNA form, the CDR3 reads TGTGCCACGGGACAGGGGGCGATTAACTATGGCTACACCTTC. As protein: CATGQGAINYGYTF.

V gene TRBV7-3 combines with J gene TRBJ2-3, with 14 bases that match TRBD2. The length of the CDR3 is 14 residues. In germline, CDR1 is SGHTA, CDR2 FQGTGA. Trimming at V came to 5 bases and at J to 8 bases, leaving 3 bases not matched to a gene. The CDR3 here is CASSLGTSGGTQYF. DNA for the CDR3: TGTGCCAGCAGCCTCGGGACTAGCGGGGGTACGCAGTATTTT.

The chain couples TRBV18 to TRBJ2-2, with 7 nucleotides matching TRBD1. CDR3 size: 16 residues. Germline trimming cut 1 base from V and 0 bases from J; bases unmatched to any gene: 2. CDR1 and CDR2 from the germline V gene are KGHSH and LQKENI. The CDR3, as DNA: TGTGCCAGCTCACCACAGGGGGCGGCGAACACCGGGGAGCTGTTTTTT. As protein: CASSPQGAANTGELFF.

V gene TRBV19 combines with J gene TRBJ1-3, with D uncertain. This CDR3 region has 15 residues. V lost 5 bases to trimming and J lost 0 bases, with 11 bases between them. Germline CDR1 and CDR2: LNHDA and SQIVND (reference sequence). The CDR3 DNA sequence: TGTGCCAGTAGTCCTATCGACCCCTCTGGAAACACCATATATTTT. Residues: CASSPIDPSGNTIYF.

The gene calls are TRBV28 and TRBJ2-7; 8 bases line up with TRBD1. From germline, CDR1 is MDHEN and CDR2 SYDVKM. V shed 5 bases and J 0 bases; nucleotides not matched to a gene: 9. This CDR3 contains 16 residues. In DNA, the CDR3 is TGTGCCAGCAGTACACCCTGGACAGGGAACTCCTACGAGCAGTACTTC. Translation gives CASSTPWTGNSYEQYF.

This chain joins TRBV5-1 and TRBJ1-2; 8 nucleotides match TRBD1. The CDR3 runs 16 residues. CDR1 is SGHRS, CDR2 YFSETQ, per germline. V lost 4 bases to trimming and J lost 4 bases; unmatched junction nucleotides: 12. The CDR3: CASSPGHGDRFYGYTF. The CDR3 DNA sequence: TGCGCCAGCAGCCCGGGACACGGGGACAGGTTCTATGGCTACACCTTC. Together with reference TRBV5-1 and TRBJ1-2, the CDR3 gives the full variable domain: KAGVTQTPRYLIKTRGQQVTLSCSPISGHRSVSWYQQTPGQGLQFLFEYFSETQRNKGNFPGRFSGRQFSNSRSEMNVSTLELGDSALYLCASSPGHGDRFYGYTFGSGTRLTVV.

The CDR3 DNA is TGTGCCAGCAGCTTTCCGGGAGCCCTTTCCTACGAGCAGTACTTC. Amino acid sequence: CASSFPGALSYEQYF. J is TRBJ2-7 and V is TRBV28, with D tentatively TRBD2 (6 bases). This CDR3 is built from 15 residues. Germline CDR1 is MDHEN and CDR2 is SYDVKM. Trimming cost V 6 bases and J 1 base, with 16 bases left between them.

The chain recombines TRBV6-6 with TRBJ1-3, with D hard to call. V was cut by 0 bases and J by 2 bases, with 5 bases left in between. The germline gives CDR1 MNHNY, CDR2 SVGAGI (reference sequence). The CDR3 has 14 amino acids. The CDR3 sequence: CASSYSSPGNTIYF. The CDR3 region has the DNA TGTGCCAGCAGTTACTCAAGTCCTGGAAACACCATATATTTT.

This clone showed up just once. This chain uses TRBV7-3 with TRBJ2-2, with 8 bases that match TRBD1. Trimming removed 3 bases from V and 11 bases from J; junction bases left unmatched: 20. The V gene's germline CDR1 is SGHTA and CDR2 FQGTGA. This CDR3 has 18 residues. The CDR3: CASSFPKAQAGTGRELFF. CDR3 nucleotides: TGTGCCAGCAGCTTTCCTAAGGCCCAAGCCGGGACAGGAAGAGAGCTGTTTTTT.

The chain links TRBV4-2 to TRBJ2-5; tentatively, D is TRBD1 (6 bases). Germline-derived CDR1 and CDR2 are LGHNA and YNFKEQ. Deletions cut 0 bases from V and 2 bases from J, with 13 bases between. The CDR3 sequence is 16 residues long. CDR3 residues: CASSQDRRGSQETQYF. The CDR3 DNA reads as TGTGCCAGCAGCCAAGATCGTAGGGGGAGTCAAGAGACCCAGTACTTC.

The rearrangement joins TRBV5-1 to TRBJ2-1; 8 bases fit TRBD2. Trimming cost V 3 bases and J 2 bases; bases outside gene matches: 1. Germline CDR1 SGHRS, CDR2 YFSETQ. This CDR3 has 14 amino acids. The CDR3 region has the DNA TGCGCCAGCAGCTCGGGACTAGCCTACAATGAGCAGTTCTTC. Translating it yields CASSSGLAYNEQFF.

J is TRBJ2-1 and V is TRBV10-1; 11 bases agree with TRBD2. V was pared by 5 bases and J by 2 bases, with 2 bases of the junction left unmatched. The CDR3 runs 15 residues. Germline V gene sequence: CDR1 WNHNN, CDR2 SYGVQD (reference sequence). The CDR3 is CASSIAGGPYNEQFF. The DNA for the CDR3 is TGCGCCAGCAGTATAGCGGGGGGGCCCTACAATGAGCAGTTCTTC.

The chain employs TRBV5-6 and TRBJ2-5, with D hard to call. V lost 5 bases, J lost 3 bases, and 14 bases lay in between. The CDR3 totals 14 residues. Germline V gene sequence: CDR1 SGHDT, CDR2 YYEEEE. The CDR3 sequence: CASRATPKKETQYF. The CDR3 bases are TGTGCCAGCAGGGCGACCCCTAAGAAAGAGACCCAGTACTTC.

The chain couples TRBV29-1 to TRBJ2-5; D perhaps matches TRBD2 (6 bases). The CDR3 length is 15 residues. Germline-derived CDR1 and CDR2 are SQVTM and ANQGSEA. V was pared by 2 bases and J by 2 bases, with 15 bases between. This CDR3 reads CSVEPRGSFQETQYF. Written as DNA, the CDR3 is TGCAGCGTTGAACCCCGGGGGTCATTTCAAGAGACCCAGTACTTC.

The V call is TRBV27, the J call TRBJ1-2; D possibly corresponds to TRBD1 (5 bases). The V end was cut by 2 bases, the J end by 8 bases, with 12 bases between. The CDR3 length is 13 residues. Germline lookup yields CDR1 MNHEY and CDR2 SMNVEV (reference sequence). The CDR3 is CASSLLQGWGYTF. The CDR3 DNA follows: TGTGCCAGCAGTTTACTTCAGGGTTGGGGCTACACCTTC.